The 11 T cell receptor beta chains listed next were all sequenced from one sample in a study of CD8+ T cells in alopecia areata. Described treatment: oral pan-JAK inhibitor, 5-10 mg twice daily. Sequencing templates came from extracted RNA that was reverse transcribed into cDNA. Assay: immunoSEQ multiplex PCR; the TCRdb copy retains only in-frame clones and omits some. This repertoire shows roughly 200,000 clones, about 60% found once; its top ten account for over 10%. Sequencing used CD8+ T cells sorted from blood, obtained at week 24, from a patient treated with tofacitinib. The source of these receptors is a human donor with alopecia areata.

The gene calls are TRBV30 and TRBJ2-7, with D possibly matching TRBD2 (6 bases). Trimming took off 7 bases at V and 9 bases at J, with 19 bases between the two ends. The germline V gene encodes CDR1 GTSNPN and CDR2 SVGIG (reference sequence). CDR3 length: 12 residues. The CDR3 coding sequence is TGTGCCTCCCATGTTTTTAGCGGTGGGCAGTACTTC. It yields the protein CASHVFSGGQYF. Full variable domain (outside the CDR3, taken from reference TRBV30 and TRBJ2-7): SQTIHQWPATLVQPVGSPLSLECTVEGTSNPNLYWYRQAAGRGLQLLFYSVGIGQISSEVPQNLSASRPQDRQFILSSKKLLLSDSGFYLCASHVFSGGQYFGPGTRLTVT.

This clone has only a few counts. V gene TRBV5-1 combines with J gene TRBJ1-2; no definite D call. V was trimmed by 0 bases and J by 8 bases, leaving 5 bases between them. The CDR3 is 11 residues long. Germline assignment: CDR1 SGHRS and CDR2 YFSETQ. CDR3 sequence (DNA): TGCGCCAGCAGCTTGGGACTGGGCTACACCTTC. Its protein is CASSLGLGYTF.

Notes on this clone: This sample includes further DNA sequences coding for the same CDR3. This rearrangement joins TRBV30 to TRBJ2-1; 8 bases align to TRBD1. Unmatched junction bases numbered 1, after V lost 3 bases and J lost 0 bases. The CDR3 runs to 14 residues. Germline lookup yields CDR1 GTSNPN and CDR2 SVGIG (reference sequence). Here the CDR3 DNA reads TGTGCCTGGAGCGGGACAGGCTCCTACAATGAGCAGTTCTTC. Encoded protein: CAWSGTGSYNEQFF.

Comment on this clone: At one end, the junction sequence differs from germline, possibly due to a read error. Other DNA sequences from this sample encode an identical CDR3 as well. This chain links TRBV19 with TRBJ1-1; D not certain. This CDR3 comprises 12 residues. Germline V gene lookup returns CDR1 LNHDA and CDR2 SQIVND (reference sequence). For the CDR3, the DNA is TGCGCCAGTAGATTGGGAAACACTGAAGCTTTCTTT. It is translated as CASRLGNTEAFF.

V gene TRBV23-1 combines with J gene TRBJ2-4; 9 nucleotides match TRBD1. TRBV23-1 is designated an ORF whose function remains uncertain. J gave up 0 bases and V 9 bases, and 24 bases lay outside the gene matches. The CDR3 is 21 amino acids. CDR3 in DNA: TGCGCCAGGGCTAACCTAACAGGGGGCTACCCGAGCACCCTAGCCAAAAACATTCAGTACTTC. Encoded protein: CARANLTGGYPSTLAKNIQYF.

V and J are TRBV27 and TRBJ1-2; 10 nucleotides line up with TRBD1. J lost 7 bases, V lost 2 bases, and 4 bases had no gene match. The CDR3 covers 14 residues. CDR1 MNHEY and CDR2 SMNVEV come from the germline V gene (reference sequence). CDR3 region: CASSLLGDRGGYTF. CDR3 sequence (DNA): TGTGCCAGCAGTTTACTTGGGGACAGGGGTGGCTACACCTTC.

The J gene is TRBJ2-2, the V gene TRBV4-2; 7 nucleotides align to TRBD1. Trimming removed 3 bases from V and 5 bases from J; junction bases left unmatched: 6. The length of the CDR3 is 15 residues. Looked up from germline, CDR1 is LGHNA and CDR2 is YNFKEQ. CDR3 sequence: CASSQDRTTTGELFF. The DNA for the CDR3 is TGTGCCAGCAGCCAGGACAGGACAACTACCGGGGAGCTGTTTTTT.

The chain recombines TRBV6-6 with TRBJ2-3, with 9 bases aligning to TRBD2. The germline V gene encodes CDR1 MNHNY and CDR2 SVGAGI (reference sequence). J was trimmed by 2 bases and V by 6 bases; bases with no gene match: 6. The CDR3 is made up of 15 amino acids. CDR3 in DNA: TGTGCCAGCAGCCGAGCGGGGGGCCTCACAGATACGCAGTATTTT. As protein: CASSRAGGLTDTQYF.

The V and J genes are TRBV4-2 and TRBJ2-5; 11 bases are a match to TRBD2. The V and J ends lost 0 bases and 2 bases, in that order; junction bases with no gene match: 2. Germline V CDR1 and CDR2: LGHNA, YNFKEQ. The CDR3 totals 16 residues. CDR3 sequence (DNA): TGTGCCAGCAGCCAAGATCGACTAGCGGGGCAAGAGACCCAGTACTTC. It codes for CASSQDRLAGQETQYF.

The chain employs TRBV15 and TRBJ2-1; 8 nucleotides match TRBD1. CDR1 is LNHNV and CDR2 is YYDKDF in the germline V gene (reference sequence). This CDR3 is built from 14 residues. The junction had 4 bases not matched to a gene; V was cut back by 2 bases and J by 7 bases. The CDR3, as DNA: TGTGCCACCAGCAGACAGGGGGCAAGGAATGAGCAGTTCTTC. Amino acid sequence: CATSRQGARNEQFF.

The chain carries TRBV7-6 and TRBJ2-5; D is tentatively TRBD1 or TRBD2 (6 bases each). CDR1 is SGHVS, CDR2 FNYEAQ, per germline. Trimming removed 0 bases at V and 1 base at J, with 9 bases between. The CDR3 contains 15 residues. Here the CDR3 reads CASSLAGGFQETQYF. The CDR3, as DNA: TGTGCCAGCAGCTTAGCAGGGGGGTTCCAAGAGACCCAGTACTTC.